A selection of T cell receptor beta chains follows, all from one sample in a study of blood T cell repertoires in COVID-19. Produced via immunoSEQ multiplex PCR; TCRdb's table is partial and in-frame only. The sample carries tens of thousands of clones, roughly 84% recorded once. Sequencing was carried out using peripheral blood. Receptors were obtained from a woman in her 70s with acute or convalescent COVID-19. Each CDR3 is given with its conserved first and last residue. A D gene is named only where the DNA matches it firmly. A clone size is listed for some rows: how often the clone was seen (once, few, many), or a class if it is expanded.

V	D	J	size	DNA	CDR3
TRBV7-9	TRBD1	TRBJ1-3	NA	TGTGCCAGCAGAGAGGACAGGGTGCCTGGAAACACCATATATTTT	CASREDRVPGNTIYF
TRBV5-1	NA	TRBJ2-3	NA	TGCGCCAGCAGCTTGGACCCTGGGGACTCGGCGCAGTATTTT	CASSLDPGDSAQYF
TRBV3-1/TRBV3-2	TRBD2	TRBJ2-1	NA	TGTGCCAGCAGCCGGACTAGCGGGTACAATGAGCAGTTCTTC	CASSRTSGYNEQFF
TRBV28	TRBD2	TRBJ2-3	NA	TGTGCCAGCCCACCCGGGACTAAGCCAGATACGCAGTATTTT	CASPPGTKPDTQYF
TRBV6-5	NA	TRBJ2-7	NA	TGTGCCAGCAGCCCCCCCAGGGGCAGCCACGAGCAGTACTTC	CASSPPRGSHEQYF
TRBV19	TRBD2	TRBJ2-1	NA	TGTGCCAGTAGTAAAACCGGGACTAGCGGATACAATGAGCAGTTCTTC	CASSKTGTSGYNEQFF
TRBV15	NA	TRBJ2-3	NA	TGTGCCACCAGCAGGGCTAGCACAGATACGCAGTATTTT	CATSRASTDTQYF
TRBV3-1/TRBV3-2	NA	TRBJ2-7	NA	TGTGCCAGCAGCCACCAGAAAACCTACGAGCAGTACTTC	CASSHQKTYEQYF
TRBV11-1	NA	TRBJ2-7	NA	TGTGCCAGCAGCTCCCTTTGGACGGGGGCCTACGAGCAGTACTTC	CASSSLWTGAYEQYF
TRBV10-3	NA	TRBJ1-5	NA	TGTGCCATCAGTGAGTCGTTTACAGGCCAGGCGACCCAGCATTTT	CAISESFTGQATQHF
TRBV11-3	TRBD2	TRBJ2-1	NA	TGTGCCAGCAGCCCCCGAGCGGGACCATACAATGAGCAGTTCTTC	CASSPRAGPYNEQFF
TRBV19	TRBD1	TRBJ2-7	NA	TGTGCCAGTAGTACCGCCGGGGACAGAGACTACGAGCAGTACTTC	CASSTAGDRDYEQYF
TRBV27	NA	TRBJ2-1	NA	TGTGCCAGCAGTTTCTGGGGGCCCGGGGATGAGCAGTTCTTC	CASSFWGPGDEQFF
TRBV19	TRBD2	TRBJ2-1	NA	TGTGCCAGTAGAACCCTAGCGGGAGAATACAATGAGCAGTTCTTC	CASRTLAGEYNEQFF
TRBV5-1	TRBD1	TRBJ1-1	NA	TGCGCCAGCAGCTTGGGCCCGGGACAGGGGGACACTGAAGCTTTCTTT	CASSLGPGQGDTEAFF
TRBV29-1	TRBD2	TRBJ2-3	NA	TGCAGCGCCAGTGTAGCGGGATTGGTCGCAGATACGCAGTATTTT	CSASVAGLVADTQYF
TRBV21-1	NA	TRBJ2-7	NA	TGTGCCAGCAGCATGGAGAGTAGCGGGAGCTCCTACGAGCAGTACTTC	CASSMESSGSSYEQYF
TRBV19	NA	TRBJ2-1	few	TGTGCCAGTAGGGCCGGGATTCGGTCGTACGCTGAGCAGTTCTTC	CASRAGIRSYAEQFF
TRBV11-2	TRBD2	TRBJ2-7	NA	TGTGCCAGCAGCTATACTAGCGGGAGCTCCTACGAGCAGTACTTC	CASSYTSGSSYEQYF
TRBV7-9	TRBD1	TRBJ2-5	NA	TGTGCCAGCAGCCCTACTGGACAGGGTGGGGAGACCCAGTACTTC	CASSPTGQGGETQYF
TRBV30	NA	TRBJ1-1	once	TGTGCCTGGACCCACGGGAATTTGAACACTGAAGCTTTCTTT	CAWTHGNLNTEAFF
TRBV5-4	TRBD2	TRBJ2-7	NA	TGTGCCAGCAGCTTTCGCGGGAGCGTATACGAGCAGTACTTC	CASSFRGSVYEQYF
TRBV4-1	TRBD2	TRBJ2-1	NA	TGCGCCAGCAGGGAAAGAGCGGGAGAAAACTACAATGAGCAGTTCTTC	CASRERAGENYNEQFF
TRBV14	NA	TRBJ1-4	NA	TGTGCCAGCAGCCAGAGCGGACAGCCTAATGAAAAACTGTTTTTT	CASSQSGQPNEKLFF
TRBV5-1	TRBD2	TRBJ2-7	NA	TGCGCCAGCAGTCAGGAGGGACGGGGGGCCTACGAGCAGTACTTC	CASSQEGRGAYEQYF
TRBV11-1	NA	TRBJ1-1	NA	TGTGCCAGCAGCTTCCAGACAGGTTTGGGAGCTTTCTTT	CASSFQTGLGAFF
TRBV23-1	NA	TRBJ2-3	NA	TGCGCCAGCACTACTACGCAGTATTTT	CASTTTQYF
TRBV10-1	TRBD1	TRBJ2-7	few	TGCGCCAGCAGCGATAAGACAGGGGCTTCCTACGAGCAGTACTTC	CASSDKTGASYEQYF
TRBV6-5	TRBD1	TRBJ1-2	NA	TGTGCCCTTCTCAAGAGGGGGCCGGAAGGCTACACCTTC	CALLKRGPEGYTF
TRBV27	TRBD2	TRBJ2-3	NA	TGTGCCAGCAGTTCAAAAGTCTTCGGGACTAGCGGGATCTTCACAGATACGCAGTATTTT	CASSSKVFGTSGIFTDTQYF
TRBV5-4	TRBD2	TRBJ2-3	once	TGTGCCAGCAGCTTTCGTTCCAGCGGGAGAACAGATACGCAGTATTTT	CASSFRSSGRTDTQYF
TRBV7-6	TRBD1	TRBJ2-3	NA	TGTGCCAGCAGCTTACGTGGGCAGGGGGCTGGAAGGACAGATACGCAGTATTTT	CASSLRGQGAGRTDTQYF
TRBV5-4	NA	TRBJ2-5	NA	TGTGCCAGCAGCTTGGGACAAGAAGAGACCCAGTACTTC	CASSLGQEETQYF
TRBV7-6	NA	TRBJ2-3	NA	TGTGCCAGCAGTAAAACAGGCCTAAGCACAGATACGCAGTATTTT	CASSKTGLSTDTQYF
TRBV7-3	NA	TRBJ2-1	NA	TGTGCCAGCAGCTTTGGGGAGCTTAATGAGCAGTTCTTC	CASSFGELNEQFF
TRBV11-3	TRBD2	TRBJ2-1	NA	TGTGCCAGCAGCTTCGCCGGGGGGTCGCGTACCTACAATGAGCAGTTCTTC	CASSFAGGSRTYNEQFF
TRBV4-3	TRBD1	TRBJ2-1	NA	TGCGCCAGCAGCCAAGCCCTTCGGGACAGAACCTACAATGAGCAGTTCTTC	CASSQALRDRTYNEQFF
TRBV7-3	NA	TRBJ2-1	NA	TGTGCCAGCAGCCCGAGTCCCTCCTCTTCCTACAATGAGCAGTTCTTC	CASSPSPSSSYNEQFF
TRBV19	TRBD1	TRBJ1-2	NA	TGTGCCAGTAGTACCGGACAGGGCTTCTATGGCTACACCTTC	CASSTGQGFYGYTF
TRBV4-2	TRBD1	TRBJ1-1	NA	TGTGCCAGCAGCCAAGATCTACGGGCAGGGGGCACTGAAGCTTTCTTT	CASSQDLRAGGTEAFF
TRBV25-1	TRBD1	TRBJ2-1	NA	TGTGCCAGCAGTGATCCCGGGACAGGCCTCAATGAGCAGTTCTTC	CASSDPGTGLNEQFF
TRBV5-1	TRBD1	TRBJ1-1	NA	TGCGCCAGCAGCTCAGGACAGGGAAACACTGAAGCTTTCTTT	CASSSGQGNTEAFF
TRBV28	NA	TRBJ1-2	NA	TGTGCCAGCAGTTTTTGGGACACGCGAGGCTATGGCTACACCTTC	CASSFWDTRGYGYTF
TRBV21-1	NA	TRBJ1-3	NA	TGTGCCAGCAGCAAAGCGTATGACAGGGGGCTTGGAAACACCATATATTTT	CASSKAYDRGLGNTIYF
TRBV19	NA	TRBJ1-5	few	TGTGCCACCGAGGGGGGGGCAGGTCAGCCCCAGCATTTT	CATEGGAGQPQHF
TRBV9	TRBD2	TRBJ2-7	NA	TGTGCCAGCAGCCCGACTAGCGGGGGGGACCTCTACGAGCAGTACTTC	CASSPTSGGDLYEQYF
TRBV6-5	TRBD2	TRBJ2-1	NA	TGTGCCAGCAGTCCAGCGGGAGCATCGAATGAGCAGTTCTTC	CASSPAGASNEQFF
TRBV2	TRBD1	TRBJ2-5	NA	TGTGCCAGCGGGGACAGGGGGCATGTGGAGACCCAGTACTTC	CASGDRGHVETQYF
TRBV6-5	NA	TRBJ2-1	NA	TGTGCCAGCAGTTCCTGGCGGTACAATGAGCAGTTCTTC	CASSSWRYNEQFF
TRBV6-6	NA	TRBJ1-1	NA	TGTGCCAGCAGTTACAAGCACAGTGAAGCTTTCTTT	CASSYKHSEAFF
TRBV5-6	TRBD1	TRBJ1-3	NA	TGTGCCAGCAGCCTGAGACAGGGCTTTACTGGAAACACCATATATTTT	CASSLRQGFTGNTIYF
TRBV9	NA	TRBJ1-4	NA	TGTGCCAGCAGCCCGAAGGGGCTCGCTGATGAAAAACTGTTTTTT	CASSPKGLADEKLFF
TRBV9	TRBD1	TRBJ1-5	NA	TGTGCCAGCAGCGTAGGACAGGGTTTACAGCCCCAGCATTTT	CASSVGQGLQPQHF
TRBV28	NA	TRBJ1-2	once	TGTGCCAGCAGTCCGAATACAGGCTTTGCCTACTATGGCTACACCTTC	CASSPNTGFAYYGYTF
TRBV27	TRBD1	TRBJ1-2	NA	TGTGCCAGCAGTCTCATCCCGAACCGGGACAGATCCCATGGCTACACCTTC	CASSLIPNRDRSHGYTF
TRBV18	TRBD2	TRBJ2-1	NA	TGTGCCAGCTCACCACCTAGCGGGAACGACAATGAGCAGTTCTTC	CASSPPSGNDNEQFF
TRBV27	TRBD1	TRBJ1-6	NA	TGTGCCAGCAGTTGGGGACAGGCCAATTCACCCCTCCACTTT	CASSWGQANSPLHF
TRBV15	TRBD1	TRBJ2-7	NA	TGTGCCACCAGCAGAGATAGACAGGGAAAGAGGGACGAGCAGTACTTC	CATSRDRQGKRDEQYF
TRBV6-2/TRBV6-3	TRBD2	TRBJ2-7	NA	TGTGCCAGCAGTTCCGGGACTAGTTTGTCCGAGCAGTACTTC	CASSSGTSLSEQYF
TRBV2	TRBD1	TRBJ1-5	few	TGTGCCACCCGGACAGGGAGAGATAGCAATCAGCCCCAGCATTTT	CATRTGRDSNQPQHF